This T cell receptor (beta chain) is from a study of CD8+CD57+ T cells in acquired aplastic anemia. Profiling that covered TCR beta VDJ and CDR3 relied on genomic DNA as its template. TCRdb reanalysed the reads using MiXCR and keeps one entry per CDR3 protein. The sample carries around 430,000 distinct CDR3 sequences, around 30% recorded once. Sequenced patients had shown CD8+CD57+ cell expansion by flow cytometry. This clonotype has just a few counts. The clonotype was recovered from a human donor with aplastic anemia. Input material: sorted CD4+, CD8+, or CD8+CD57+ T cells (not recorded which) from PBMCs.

CDR3 DNA: TGTGCCACGGGACTAAGCAATCAGCCCCAGCATTTT. It translates to CATGLSNQPQHF. The V and J genes are TRBV7-4 and TRBJ1-5, with a possible D match to TRBD1 (5 bases). CDR1 is SGHVT, CDR2 SQSDAQ, per germline. The CDR3 runs to 12 residues. Trimming cost V 10 bases and J 1 base, with 8 bases left between them.